The 18 T cell receptor beta chains below were found in one sample sequenced in a study of cytomegalovirus exposure and HLA in healthy donors. 13 Jbeta primers and 60 Vbeta primers were used for the PCR. Measured with immunoSEQ multiplex PCR; TCRdb has only the in-frame clones, and not every one. The data show about 150,000 clones, roughly 70% seen once. The specimen sequenced was PBMCs. The receptors originated from a young man in good health and CMV-seropositive.

The chain couples TRBV9 to TRBJ2-1; 11 nucleotides agree with TRBD2. The CDR3 spans 15 residues. V dropped 6 bases and J dropped 4; count of bases not matched to a gene: 6. Looked up from germline, CDR1 is SGDLS and CDR2 is YYNGEE. For the CDR3, the DNA is TGTGCCAGCAACCCGGTAGCGGGAGGGTACAATGAGCAGTTCTTC. Its protein is CASNPVAGGYNEQFF.

V is TRBV10-3 and J is TRBJ1-3, with 9 bases that match TRBD1. V lost 4 bases to trimming and J lost 2 bases; unmatched junction nucleotides: 3. The CDR3 sequence is 15 residues long. Looked up from germline, CDR1 is ENHRY and CDR2 is SYGVKD. The DNA for the CDR3 is TGTGCCATCAGTGGCGGGACAGGGCCTGGAAACACCATATATTTT. It specifies CAISGGTGPGNTIYF.

The V gene is TRBV19, the J gene TRBJ2-7, with 10 bases matching TRBD1. CDR1 is LNHDA, CDR2 SQIVND, per germline (reference sequence). The J segment lost 6 bases and the V segment lost 4 bases, leaving 12 bases of the junction unmatched. The CDR3 is made up of 16 amino acids. In DNA, the CDR3 is TGTGCCAGTAGTAGGGGCTGGGACAGGGGAACGGGCGAGCAGTACTTC. Protein sequence: CASSRGWDRGTGEQYF.

The rearrangement links TRBV12-5 to TRBJ1-1, with D perhaps matching TRBD1 (6 bases). The CDR3 runs 14 residues. Germline CDR1 is LGHNT and CDR2 is FRNRAP. V was trimmed by 6 bases and J by 1 base, leaving 12 bases between them. CDR3 sequence (DNA): TGTGCTAGTGGCCCCACAGGGACGAACACTGAAGCTTTCTTT. Protein product: CASGPTGTNTEAFF.

This sequence joins TRBV28 and TRBJ1-4; D remains unclear. This CDR3 comprises 13 residues. Trimming shortened V by 2 bases and J by 6 bases, and 7 bases separated the two germline ends. Germline CDR1 is MDHEN and CDR2 is SYDVKM. CDR3 in amino acids: CASSLPSYEKLFF. In DNA form, the CDR3 reads TGTGCCAGCAGTTTACCCTCCTATGAAAAACTGTTTTTT.

This chain connects TRBV27 to TRBJ1-1, with D maybe TRBD1 (6 bases). CDR3 length: 14 amino acids. The germline gives CDR1 MNHEY, CDR2 SMNVEV (reference sequence). V dropped 5 bases and J dropped 1 base, with 11 bases sitting between them. CDR3 loop: CASSRPGQNTEAFF. The CDR3 DNA reads TGTGCCAGCAGTCGTCCGGGACAGAACACTGAAGCTTTCTTT.

V gene TRBV5-4 combines with J gene TRBJ2-7; 9 positions match TRBD1. V lost 2 bases and J lost 2; bases outside the gene matches: 2. The germline V gene has CDR1 SGHNT and CDR2 YYREEE (reference sequence). CDR3 length: 14 residues. Here the CDR3 reads CASSLTGGPYEQYF. CDR3 nucleotides: TGTGCCAGCAGCTTAACAGGGGGCCCCTACGAGCAGTACTTC. Variable domain in full (rest from reference TRBV5-4 and TRBJ2-7): ETGVTQSPTHLIKTRGQQVTLRCSSQSGHNTVSWYQQALGQGPQFIFQYYREEENGRGNFPPRFSGLQFPNYSSELNVNALELDDSALYLCASSLTGGPYEQYFGPGTRLTVT.

With respect to this clone: Other DNA sequences within the sample encode an identical CDR3. The rearrangement uses TRBV6-1 and TRBJ1-2, with D maybe TRBD1 (5 bases). Trimming removed 8 bases at V and 4 bases at J, with 11 bases between. This CDR3 comprises 12 residues. Germline V CDR1 and CDR2: MNHNS, SASEGT. DNA for the CDR3: TGTGCCAGCTCTCTCGGGGGCTATGGCTACACCTTC. This sequence encodes CASSLGGYGYTF.

V gene TRBV19 combines with J gene TRBJ2-3, with a weak D call TRBD1 (6 bases). Germline V CDR1 and CDR2: LNHDA, SQIVND (reference sequence). V was cut by 8 bases and J by 8 bases, with 20 bases left in between. The CDR3 has 14 residues. CDR3 DNA sequence: TGTGCCAGTGTGGGGGCGGTGGTCCCTGGTACGCAGTATTTT. As protein: CASVGAVVPGTQYF.

The gene calls are TRBV7-6 and TRBJ2-5, with TRBD2 matching 12 bases. The J call is doubtful: the DNA matches TRBJ2-7 better. Germline assignment: CDR1 SGHVS and CDR2 FNYEAQ. The CDR3 consists of 15 residues. CDR3 protein: CASSTGLAGYGEQYF. As DNA, the CDR3 is TGTGCCAGCAGCACCGGACTAGCGGGATACGGCGAGCAGTACTTC.

The V and J genes are TRBV14 and TRBJ1-1; TRBD1 matches 7 bases. This CDR3 spans 15 amino acids. Trimming cost V 4 bases and J 5 bases; bases outside gene matches: 10. Germline loops: CDR1 SGHDN, CDR2 FVKESK. This CDR3 is CASSRVRGPWTEAFF. CDR3 DNA: TGTGCCAGCAGCCGCGTTAGGGGGCCGTGGACTGAAGCTTTCTTT.

The gene calls are TRBV7-2 and TRBJ2-7; maybe TRBD1 (5 bases). Trimming stripped 2 bases from V and 2 bases from J, with 10 bases between. The CDR3 has 14 amino acids. Germline values: CDR1 SGHTA, CDR2 FQGNSA. The CDR3: CASSLWGQAYEQYF. The CDR3 DNA reads TGTGCCAGCAGCTTATGGGGCCAGGCCTACGAGCAGTACTTC. The full variable domain, completed using reference TRBV7-2 and TRBJ2-7, is GAGVSQSPSNKVTEKGKDVELRCDPISGHTALYWYRQSLGQGLEFLIYFQGNSAPDKSGLPSDRFSAERTGGSVSTLTIQRTQQEDSAVYLCASSLWGQAYEQYFGPGTRLTVT.

As concerns this clone: The same CDR3 arises from other DNA sequences in this sample as well. The V call is TRBV6-5, the J call TRBJ2-7; the D is unclear. The V end lost 0 bases, the J end lost 2 bases, and 8 bases lay between the germline ends. This CDR3 contains 14 residues. Looked up from germline, CDR1 is MNHEY and CDR2 is SVGAGI. The CDR3 region has the DNA TGTGCCAGCAGTTACTCGAGAAGCACCTACGAGCAGTACTTC. This gives the protein CASSYSRSTYEQYF.

This clone was seen once. The chain carries TRBV10-3 and TRBJ1-5, with 8 nucleotides matching TRBD1. The germline gives CDR1 ENHRY, CDR2 SYGVKD. After removal of 2 bases from V and 6 bases from J, the junction contained 6 bases not matched to a gene. The CDR3 is 15 amino acids. CDR3 protein: CAISERSGGTQPQHF. CDR3 coding DNA: TGTGCCATCAGTGAGAGGTCAGGGGGCACTCAGCCCCAGCATTTT.

The J gene is TRBJ1-3, the V gene TRBV9; D not certain. V was cut by 5 bases and J by 4 bases, with 7 bases left in between. The CDR3 sequence is 12 residues long. Per the germline V gene, CDR1 is SGDLS and CDR2 is YYNGEE. This chain's CDR3 is CASRGAGNTIYF. Here the CDR3 DNA reads TGTGCCAGCAGGGGCGCCGGAAACACCATATATTTT. Variable domain in full (rest from reference TRBV9 and TRBJ1-3): DSGVTQTPKHLITATGQRVTLRCSPRSGDLSVYWYQQSLDQGLQFLIQYYNGEERAKGNILERFSAQQFPDLHSELNLSSLELGDSALYFCASRGAGNTIYFGEGSWLTVV.

J is TRBJ1-2 and V is TRBV10-3; 9 nucleotides match TRBD1. The V gene end was trimmed by 3 bases and the J gene end by 4 bases; junction bases not matched to a gene: 6. The CDR3 is made up of 15 amino acids. Germline loops: CDR1 ENHRY, CDR2 SYGVKD. The CDR3 DNA follows: TGTGCCATCAGTGACACAGGGGGCGCAGGCTATGGCTACACCTTC. It specifies CAISDTGGAGYGYTF.

In DNA form, the CDR3 reads TGCAGCGGCAGGACTCCAGGATACGAGCAGTACTTC. Residues: CSGRTPGYEQYF. V and J are TRBV29-1 and TRBJ2-5; perhaps TRBD2 as D (5 bases). The last part of the DNA fits TRBJ2-7 better; the J call may be wrong. This CDR3 region has 12 residues. Germline V gene sequence: CDR1 SQVTM, CDR2 ANQGSEA.

The gene calls are TRBV5-6 and TRBJ1-1; no clear D. Germline CDR1 SGHDT, CDR2 YYEEEE. Trimming left V 1 base short and J 5 bases short, with 21 bases between. There are 17 residues in the CDR3. The CDR3 DNA reads as TGTGCCAGCAGCTTGATGAAGGAGGGAGGATACGGGACTGAAGCTTTCTTT. Residues: CASSLMKEGGYGTEAFF.